This TCR beta chain was obtained from a study of T-cell memory formation after mild COVID-19. Notes on the study in general: Some clones that responded turned up in pre-infection memory, which suggests that cross-reactive memory joined in.

To note about this clonotype: Its matching antigen is unknown.

A single record per CDR3 protein comes from TCRdb applying MiXCR to the 5' RACE reads. The repertoire has over 350,000 distinct CDR3 sequences, 15% to 20% of them found once; the top ten carry 20% to 25%. There are 14 residues in the CDR3. CDR1 is DFQATT, CDR2 SNEGSKA, per germline (reference sequence). Trimming stripped 4 bases from V and 0 bases from J, with 9 bases between. The genes are TRBV20-1 and TRBJ2-2, with D tentatively TRBD1 or TRBD2 (5 bases each). Sequencing was done on a sample of PBMCs or a T cell subset sorted from them (not recorded which). This receptor was identified in a man aged 18 to 29 who had mild COVID-19 (a few samples of this study predate the infection). Cell type and time point are not known. CDR3 DNA: TGCAGTGCTACCGGGACCCCGAACACCGGGGAGCTGTTTTTT. It is translated as CSATGTPNTGELFF.